The 4 T cell receptor beta chains presented below share a single source sample, sequenced in a study of blood T cell repertoires in COVID-19. The method was immunoSEQ multiplex PCR; TCRdb's version includes in-frame clones alone and lacks a portion of them. This repertoire shows hundreds of thousands of clones, around 89% found once; its top ten account for 1.7%. The sequencing sample was made of PBMCs or T cells enriched from blood (not recorded which). The origin of the receptors is a woman younger than 35 with acute COVID-19.

The V call is TRBV4-1, the J call TRBJ1-2, with a weak D call TRBD1 (5 bases). CDR3 length equals 16 residues. Per the germline V gene, CDR1 is MGHRA and CDR2 is YSYEKL. The germline V and J ends were trimmed by 3 bases and 3 bases, with 17 bases remaining between them. CDR3 loop: CASSQEDVRGDYGYTF. CDR3 nucleotide sequence: TGCGCCAGCAGCCAGGAGGATGTGCGGGGGGACTATGGCTACACCTTC.

The rearrangement joins TRBV2 to TRBJ1-1; TRBD1 matches at 7 bases. J gave up 4 bases and V 5 bases, and 7 bases lay outside the gene matches. CDR1 and CDR2 from the germline V gene are SNHLY and FYNNEI. This CDR3 region has 14 residues. This CDR3 is CASSPDRVSTEAFF. The CDR3 region has the DNA TGTGCCAGCAGTCCAGACAGGGTGTCCACTGAAGCTTTCTTT.

A single count supports this clone. CDR3: CASSPLGTSGRLEETQYF. The CDR3 DNA reads TGTGCCAGCAGTCCCCTCGGGACTAGCGGGAGGTTGGAGGAGACCCAGTACTTC. The V and J genes are TRBV25-1 and TRBJ2-5; 15 nucleotides line up with TRBD2. Unmatched junction bases numbered 12, after V lost 5 bases and J lost 5 bases. The CDR3 loop spans 18 amino acids. Germline loops: CDR1 MGHDK, CDR2 SYGVNS.

The J gene is TRBJ2-7, the V gene TRBV28, with TRBD1 matching 8 bases. CDR1 MDHEN and CDR2 SYDVKM come from the germline V gene. V trimming: 1 base; J trimming: 5 bases; junction bases outside the gene matches: 4. CDR3 length equals 14 residues. The CDR3 DNA is TGTGCCAGCAGTTTATCAGGGGGCGCAAACGAGCAGTACTTC. As protein: CASSLSGGANEQYF.